This T cell receptor (beta chain) came from a study of T cell responses to AZD1222 COVID-19 vaccine. The CDR3 runs 16 residues. Trimming at V came to 4 bases and at J to 0 bases, leaving 5 bases not matched to a gene. The V gene's germline CDR1 is SGHVS and CDR2 FNYEAQ. As for this clone: Its antigen is unidentified.

TCRdb keeps only in-frame clones here, not all; method: immunoSEQ multiplex PCR. The sample lists some 150,000 clones, approximately 88% occurring once. Study observations and caveats: Among the donors, most were white British and more were female, and clonal diversity was possibly underestimated. Spike-wide coverage was observed for vaccine-associated CD4 TCRs, with dominant responses at 160-218 and 743-854.

V is TRBV7-6 and J is TRBJ2-1; 8 bases agree with TRBD1. This specimen was peripheral blood, taken on day 0 of MenACWY control vaccination. This TCR was recovered from an adult in good health. DNA of the CDR3: TGTGCCAGCAGCTCTGGACAGGGTGACTCCTACAATGAGCAGTTCTTC. It encodes CASSSGQGDSYNEQFF.